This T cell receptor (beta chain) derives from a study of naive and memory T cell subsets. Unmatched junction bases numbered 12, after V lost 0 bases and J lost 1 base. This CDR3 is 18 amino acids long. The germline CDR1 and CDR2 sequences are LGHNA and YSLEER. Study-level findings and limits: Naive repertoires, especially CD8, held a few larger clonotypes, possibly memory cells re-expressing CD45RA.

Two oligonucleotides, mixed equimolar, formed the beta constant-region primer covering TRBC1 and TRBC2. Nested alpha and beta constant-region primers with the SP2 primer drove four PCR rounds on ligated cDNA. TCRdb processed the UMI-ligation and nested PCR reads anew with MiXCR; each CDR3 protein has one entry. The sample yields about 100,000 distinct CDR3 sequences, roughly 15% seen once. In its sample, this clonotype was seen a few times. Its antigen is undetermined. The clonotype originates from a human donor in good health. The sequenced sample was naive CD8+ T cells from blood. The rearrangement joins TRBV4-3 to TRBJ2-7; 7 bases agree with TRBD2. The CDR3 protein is CASSQDPGLRENSYEQYF. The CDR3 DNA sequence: TGCGCCAGCAGCCAAGATCCCGGCCTGCGGGAGAATTCCTACGAGCAGTACTTC.